The present entry profiles one T cell receptor beta chain with its context. Its specificity is not known. Profiling relied on immunoSEQ multiplex PCR, and the TCRdb table lists in-frame clones only, not all of them. The sample has 1,500,000 or so clones, approximately 98.5% seen once. The data derive from a study of shared clonotypes between healthy human individuals. Study results and caveats: In contrast to clonotypes shared by all four donors, non-shared clonotypes had lower generation probabilities. About 5% of naive CD4 clonotypes were shared across several donors.

CDR1 and CDR2 from the germline V gene are MDHEN and SYDVKM. V lost 5 bases to trimming and J lost 6 bases, with 10 bases between them. This CDR3 region has 12 residues. The receptor's source is a young man in good health. The gene calls are TRBV28 and TRBJ1-2; perhaps TRBD1 as D (6 bases). Source material: naive CD4+ T cells sorted from blood. This sample's subset: CD45RA+ positively selected. The CDR3 region has the DNA TGTGCCAGCAGTGAGGGGGTAAATGGCTACACCTTC. This translates into CASSEGVNGYTF.